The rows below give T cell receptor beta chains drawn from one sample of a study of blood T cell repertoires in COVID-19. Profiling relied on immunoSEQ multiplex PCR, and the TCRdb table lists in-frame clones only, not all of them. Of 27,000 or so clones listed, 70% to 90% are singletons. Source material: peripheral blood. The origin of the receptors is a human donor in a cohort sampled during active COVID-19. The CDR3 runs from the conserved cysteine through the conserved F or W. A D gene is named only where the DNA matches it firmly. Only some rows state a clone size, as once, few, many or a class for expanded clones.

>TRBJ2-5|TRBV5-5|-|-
CASSLVGRETQYF
TGTGCCAGCAGCTTGGTGGGGCGGGAGACCCAGTACTTC
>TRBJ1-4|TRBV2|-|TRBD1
CASETGESTNEKLFF
TGTGCCAGCGAGACAGGGGAATCAACTAATGAAAAACTGTTTTTT
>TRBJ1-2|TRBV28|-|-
CASSLSGREDYGYTF
TGTGCCAGCAGTTTATCGGGCAGGGAAGACTATGGCTACACCTTC
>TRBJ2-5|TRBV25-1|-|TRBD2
CASSEWGSGGDQETQYF
TGTGCCAGCAGTGAATGGGGTAGCGGGGGAGACCAAGAGACCCAGTACTTC
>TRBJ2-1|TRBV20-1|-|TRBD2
CSASRPSGYNEQFF
TGCAGTGCTAGTAGGCCTAGCGGCTACAATGAGCAGTTCTTC
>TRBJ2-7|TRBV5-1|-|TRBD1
CASSPGQDAVYEQYF
TGCGCCAGCAGCCCCGGACAGGATGCCGTTTACGAGCAGTACTTC
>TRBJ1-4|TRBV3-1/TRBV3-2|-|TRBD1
CASSPGTAWDEKLFF
TGTGCCAGCAGCCCAGGGACAGCCTGGGATGAAAAACTGTTTTTT
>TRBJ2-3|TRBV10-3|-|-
CATQDRHTDTQYF
TGTGCCACGCAGGACAGACACACAGATACGCAGTATTTT
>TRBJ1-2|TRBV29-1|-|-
CSVVLTGYIDGYTF
TGCAGCGTTGTGCTAACAGGGTACATAGATGGCTACACCTTC
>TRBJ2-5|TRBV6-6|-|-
CASRERETQYF
TGTGCCAGCAGGGAGCGGGAGACCCAGTACTTC
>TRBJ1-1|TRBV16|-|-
CASSLDRNTEAFF
TGTGCCAGCAGCCTGGACAGGAACACTGAAGCTTTCTTT
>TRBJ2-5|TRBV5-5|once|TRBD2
CASSPGTRATQYF
TGTGCCAGCAGCCCGGGGACTAGGGCAACCCAGTACTTC
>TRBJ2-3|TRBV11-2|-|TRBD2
CASSTGLAGVRTDTQYF
TGTGCCAGCAGCACGGGACTAGCGGGGGTGCGCACAGATACGCAGTATTTT
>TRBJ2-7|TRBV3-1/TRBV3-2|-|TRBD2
CASSFGTSVAEQYF
TGTGCCAGCAGCTTCGGGACTAGCGTCGCCGAGCAGTACTTC
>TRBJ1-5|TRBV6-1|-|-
CASSERGLYQGQHF
TGTGCCAGCAGTGAGCGCGGATTATATCAGGGCCAGCATTTT
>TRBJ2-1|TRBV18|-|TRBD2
CASSPPSGRAHEQFF
TGTGCCAGCTCACCCCCTAGCGGGAGGGCCCATGAGCAGTTCTTC
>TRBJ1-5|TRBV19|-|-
CASTLGGFNQPQHF
TGTGCCAGTACCCTGGGGGGGTTCAATCAGCCCCAGCATTTT
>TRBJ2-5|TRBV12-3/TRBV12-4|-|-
CASRPTLQETQYF
TGTGCCAGCAGGCCGACTCTTCAAGAGACCCAGTACTTC
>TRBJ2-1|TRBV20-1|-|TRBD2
CSASDESGNYNEQFF
TGCAGTGCTAGTGACGAAAGCGGGAACTACAATGAGCAGTTCTTC
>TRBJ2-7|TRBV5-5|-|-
CASSEGQPGTYEQYF
TGTGCCAGCAGCGAAGGACAGCCTGGAACCTACGAGCAGTACTTC
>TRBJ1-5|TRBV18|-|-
CASSPGQGGQPQHF
TGTGCCAGCTCACCCGGGCAGGGAGGTCAGCCCCAGCATTTT
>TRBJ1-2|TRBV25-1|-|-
CASSEWERYGYTF
TGTGCCAGCAGTGAGTGGGAGCGATATGGCTACACCTTC
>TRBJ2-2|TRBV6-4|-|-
CASRTSSGGELFF
TGTGCCAGCAGGACTAGTTCCGGGGGGGAGCTGTTTTTT
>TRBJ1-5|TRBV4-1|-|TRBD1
CASSLRQGGQPQHF
TGCGCCAGCAGCCTAAGACAGGGGGGTCAGCCCCAGCATTTT
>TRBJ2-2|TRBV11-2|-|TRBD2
CASSKKPGLAGGGTGELFF
TGTGCCAGCAGCAAAAAACCGGGACTAGCGGGGGGCGGGACCGGGGAGCTGTTTTTT
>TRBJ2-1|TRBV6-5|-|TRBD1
CASSPGTGGPDEQFF
TGTGCCAGCAGCCCCGGGACAGGGGGACCAGATGAGCAGTTCTTC
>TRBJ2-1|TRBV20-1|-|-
CSASHGSRAYNEQFF
TGCAGTGCTAGTCATGGTTCCCGGGCCTACAATGAGCAGTTCTTC
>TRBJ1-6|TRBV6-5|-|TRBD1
CASSYSWDRGDSPLHF
TGTGCCAGCAGTTACAGCTGGGACAGGGGAGATTCACCCCTCCACTTT
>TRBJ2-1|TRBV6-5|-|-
CASRGNNEQFF
TGTGCCAGCCGGGGGAACAATGAGCAGTTCTTC
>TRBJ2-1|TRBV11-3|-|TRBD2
CASSLDKSGGPNEQFF
TGTGCCAGCAGCTTAGATAAGTCGGGGGGGCCCAATGAGCAGTTCTTC
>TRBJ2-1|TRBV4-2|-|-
CASSQDLVRGAYNEQFF
TGTGCCAGCAGCCAAGATTTGGTCAGGGGGGCATACAATGAGCAGTTCTTC
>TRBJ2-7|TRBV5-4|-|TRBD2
CASSLAGGLDYEQYF
TGTGCCAGCAGCTTAGCGGGAGGGCTGGACTACGAGCAGTACTTC
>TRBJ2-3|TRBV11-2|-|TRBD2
CASSLDVTSGGATDTQYF
TGTGCCAGCAGCTTAGACGTCACTAGCGGGGGGGCGACAGATACGCAGTATTTT
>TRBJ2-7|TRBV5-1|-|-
CASGVGWGGPYEQYF
TGCGCCAGCGGGGTCGGTTGGGGCGGACCCTACGAGCAGTACTTC
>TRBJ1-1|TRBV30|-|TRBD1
CAWKGVSGTGVENTEAFF
TGTGCCTGGAAGGGGGTTTCCGGGACAGGTGTGGAGAACACTGAAGCTTTCTTT
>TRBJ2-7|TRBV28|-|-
CASRNTFSYEQYF
TGTGCCAGTAGAAATACTTTCTCCTACGAGCAGTACTTC
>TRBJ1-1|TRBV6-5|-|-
CATQGRGGLNTEAFF
TGTGCCACCCAGGGCAGGGGAGGGCTGAACACTGAAGCTTTCTTT
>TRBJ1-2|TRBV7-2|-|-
CASSQGWGTYGYTF
TGTGCCAGCAGCCAGGGGTGGGGCACCTATGGCTACACCTTC
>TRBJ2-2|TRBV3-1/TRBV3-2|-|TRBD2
CASSRAGDTGELFF
TGTGCCAGCAGCCGGGCGGGAGACACCGGGGAGCTGTTTTTT
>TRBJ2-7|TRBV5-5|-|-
CASSPTGAYEQYF
TGTGCCAGCAGCCCGACGGGAGCCTACGAGCAGTACTTC
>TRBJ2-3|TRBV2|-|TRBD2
CASSQTSGRTDTQYF
TGTGCCAGCAGCCAGACCAGCGGGAGGACAGATACGCAGTATTTT
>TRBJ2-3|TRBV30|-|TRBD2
CAWSVPRGGRGAMTDTQYF
TGTGCCTGGAGTGTTCCACGGGGGGGCCGGGGGGCCATGACAGATACGCAGTATTTT
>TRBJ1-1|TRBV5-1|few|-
CASSLTGNTEAFF
TGCGCCAGCAGCCTAACAGGGAACACTGAAGCTTTCTTT
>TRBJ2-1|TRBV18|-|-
CASSPAPDGSEQFF
TGTGCCAGCTCACCAGCCCCCGACGGGAGTGAGCAGTTCTTC
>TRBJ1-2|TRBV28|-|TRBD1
CASTEGQDYGYTF
TGTGCCAGCACCGAGGGACAGGACTATGGCTACACCTTC
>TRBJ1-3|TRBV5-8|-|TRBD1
CASSRDRDSGNTIYF
TGTGCCAGCAGTAGGGACAGGGACTCTGGAAACACCATATATTTT
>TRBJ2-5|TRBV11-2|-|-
CASSQGETQYF
TGTGCCAGCAGCCAGGGGGAGACCCAGTACTTC
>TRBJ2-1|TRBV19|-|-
CASSRVETPPHNEQFF
TGTGCCAGTTCCCGAGTGGAGACCCCGCCCCACAATGAGCAGTTCTTC
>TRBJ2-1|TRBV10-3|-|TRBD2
CAIRRHGTSGRPNNEQFF
TGTGCCATCAGAAGGCATGGGACTAGCGGGAGGCCCAACAATGAGCAGTTCTTC
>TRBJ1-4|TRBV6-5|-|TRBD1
CASRDRGSEKLFF
TGTGCCAGCAGGGACAGGGGGAGTGAAAAACTGTTTTTT
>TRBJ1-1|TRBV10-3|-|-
CAIRGRAFDAEAFF
TGTGCCATCAGGGGCAGGGCGTTTGACGCTGAAGCTTTCTTT
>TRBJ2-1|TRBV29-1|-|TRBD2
CSGRLAGPYNEQFF
TGCAGCGGCCGACTAGCGGGACCCTACAATGAGCAGTTCTTC
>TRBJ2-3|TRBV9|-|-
CASSVVAASSTDTQYF
TGTGCCAGCAGCGTAGTAGCGGCGTCTAGCACAGATACGCAGTATTTT